This section outlines one T cell receptor beta chain sequence together with its context. This clonotype has only a few counts. This clone's antigen is unknown. No quality values exist for individual bases; no much larger clone is one base distant. The germline V gene encodes CDR1 ENHRY and CDR2 SYGVKD. After removal of 4 bases from V and 3 bases from J, the junction retains 6 bases not matched to a gene. Including cysteine and phenylalanine, the CDR3 has 15 amino acids. Only CDR3 DNA is held: 45 bases, read in frame from base 1. This entry is derived from a study of T cells in Graves' hyperthyroidism and ophthalmopathy (dated by TCRdb to about 2019). About the full investigation: Peripheral blood samples were taken at the time of initial diagnosis, prior to any treatment. TCR V-J signatures able to tell the groups apart were searched for in a discovery cohort of 90 to 100 patients, of whom 43 had Graves' ophthalmopathy and 55 to 60 had stable Graves' hyperthyroidism. Prospective prediction of ophthalmopathy was tested in an independent validation cohort of some 19 hyperthyroidism patients and 15 to 17 patients who later progressed to ophthalmopathy. For training and testing, the 100 patients in the discovery cohort were randomly divided in a 7:3 ratio. Thyroid tissue and blood T-cell repertoires from about six Graves' hyperthyroidism patients were also compared in the study. Once sampling was done, hyperthyroidism patients were given methimazole at a starting dose of 30 mg daily, whereas ophthalmopathy patients were given high-dose intravenous methylprednisolone. TCR Vbeta CDR3 sequencing of 120 to 150 peripheral blood samples (under 45 ophthalmopathy, approximately 80 hyperthyroidism and roughly 17 progressor patients) is reported in the paper.

What the study reported, not specific to this receptor: No statistical method was used to set the sample size in advance, and investigators knew the group allocation. A 13 V-J signature model separated ophthalmopathy from stable hyperthyroidism, with around 90% sensitivity and 81.08% specificity in cross-validation and 80%/75% in testing. In validation, progression to ophthalmopathy was predicted by the model with approximately 67% sensitivity and around 76% specificity, a median of about 6.8 months before onset. Blood samples also contained most of the expanded thyroid clonotypes (frequency above 0.001), which suggests that blood repertoires may reflect thyroid immune responses.

TCR beta CDR3 regions were amplified from RNA transcripts. The TCR CDR3 was subjected to a first round of RT-PCR using the HTBI primer set and the Qiagen OneStep RT-PCR kit. Libraries were constructed in a second round of multiplex PCR, after which size selection and purification were performed. Sequencing of the libraries was done on an Illumina HiSeq2000 using paired-end 100 bp reads. As for the authors' bioinformatics: Raw data were processed with SOAPnuke, discarding reads with adapters, uncalled bases, mean Phred below 15, or no exact constant-primer or identifier match. High-quality paired reads were merged with COPE v1.2.5, and unique nucleotide sequences were defined as clonotypes. Clonotypes were aligned to IMGT TRBV, TRBD and TRBJ reference segments using MiTCR v1.1. Analysis was restricted to V-J combinations with a frequency above 0.0001, which covered 99.2% of repertoires. A TCS score was defined as the ratio of F50 (clonal expansion) to E x V (chaos), with BLOSUM62-based TCRdist applied between CDR3 peptides within each V-J. Welch's t-statistics and random forest reduced several hundred V-J features to 13, which were used in a naive Bayes classifier (R e1071). TCRdb applied fastp at Q25 and MiXCR to the public reads, then kept only in-frame beta chains. Every distinct CDR3 protein forms one entry, paired with its most common genes and DNA. Clone size and V and J calls follow TCRdb, not the original study. This sample holds approximately 740,000 distinct CDR3 sequences; less than 15% were observed only once. The top ten hold more than 8.5% of the sample.

Stable Graves' hyperthyroidism was defined as the absence of progression to ophthalmopathy over 18 months of follow-up. The hyperthyroidism patients were between 18 and 65 years old and newly diagnosed, with a disease duration of less than 2 months. Any patient with an uncontrolled infection, another autoimmune disease, pregnancy or lactation was excluded. Diagnoses relied on clinical symptoms, serum thyroxine and TRAb, thyroid ultrasound and orbital computed tomography. Ficoll-Paque density gradient centrifugation was used to isolate PBMCs from 8 to 10 ml of fresh peripheral blood. Trizol reagent was used to extract total RNA, and RNA quality was then checked on an Agilent 2100 Bioanalyzer.

Recombination linked TRBV10-3 to TRBJ1-5, and 7 bases in between align with TRBD1. The sequence was collected from a woman aged 18-29 years with Graves' hyperthyroidism. Sequencing was done on a sample of blood. Read as DNA, the sequence is TGTGCCATCAGTGGGGGGGACAGTCCCAATCAGCCCCAGCATTTT. The translation is CAISGGDSPNQPQHF.